These 27 T cell receptor beta chains originate from one sample sequenced in a study of cytomegalovirus exposure and HLA in healthy donors (dated by TCRdb to the late 2010s). Libraries were built with the immunoSEQ multiplex PCR assay. TCRdb holds this immuneACCESS table with in-frame rearrangements only. Some clones are missing; in checked studies, unresolved V genes explain under half, and the rest has no known cause. The sample table lists roughly 330,000 clones, 75% to 90% of them with a count of one. Clones ranked in the top ten supply about 1.2% of the sample. What was sequenced was PBMCs. The receptors were sampled from a woman aged 30 to 39 in good health and CMV-seropositive.

V usage is TRBV6-5 and J usage is TRBJ1-1, with D uncertain. V lost 4 bases and J lost 8, with 11 bases in between. Germline CDR1 reads MNHEY; CDR2 reads SVGAGI. This CDR3 has 12 amino acids. The CDR3 is CASSSLGLEAFF. The CDR3 region has the DNA TGTGCCAGCAGTTCGCTTGGGTTAGAAGCTTTCTTT.

The genes are TRBV29-1 and TRBJ2-7; 7 bases agree with TRBD1. The CDR3 runs to 13 residues. Germline V gives CDR1 SQVTM, CDR2 ANQGSEA. The junction had 4 bases not matched to a gene; V was cut back by 3 bases and J by 2 bases. CDR3 nucleotide sequence: TGCAGCGTTGAGGGGACAGTAACCTACGAGCAGTACTTC. Translation gives CSVEGTVTYEQYF.

J is TRBJ1-1 and V is TRBV30; D might be TRBD1 (6 bases). CDR3 length: 13 amino acids. Germline V lookup: CDR1 GTSNPN, CDR2 SVGIG (reference sequence). V was clipped by 0 bases and J by 5 bases, with 10 bases between them. This CDR3 is CAWSVDRKTEAFF. The CDR3 DNA is TGTGCCTGGAGTGTCGACAGGAAAACTGAAGCTTTCTTT.

The DNA for the CDR3 is TGTGCCAGCAGTTTATGGGGGAAGTACGAGCAGTACTTC. It codes for CASSLWGKYEQYF. The chain recombines TRBV28 with TRBJ2-7, with D unclear. The V gene lost 0 bases and the J gene lost 4 bases, with 7 bases spanning the gap. The CDR3 loop spans 13 amino acids. Germline V gene lookup returns CDR1 MDHEN and CDR2 SYDVKM. Full variable domain (outside the CDR3, taken from reference TRBV28 and TRBJ2-7): DVKVTQSSRYLVKRTGEKVFLECVQDMDHENMFWYRQDPGLGLRLIYFSYDVKMKEKGDIPEGYSVSREKKERFSLILESASTNQTSMYLCASSLWGKYEQYFGPGTRLTVT.

The chain uses TRBV28 and TRBJ2-3, with 7 bases fitting TRBD2. V lost 1 base to trimming and J lost 0 bases; unmatched junction nucleotides: 1. This CDR3 spans 15 amino acids. CDR1 MDHEN and CDR2 SYDVKM come from the germline V gene. The CDR3 loop is CASSLLRGSTDTQYF. The CDR3 DNA sequence: TGTGCCAGCAGTTTATTGCGGGGGAGCACAGATACGCAGTATTTT.

This clone has a single count. The chain combines TRBV28 with TRBJ2-7; the D gene is possibly TRBD2 (5 bases). This CDR3 has 14 amino acids. V lost 6 bases, J lost 5 bases, and 17 bases lay in between. The germline gives CDR1 MDHEN, CDR2 SYDVKM. The CDR3: CASSPRVPDHEQYF. The CDR3 DNA reads TGTGCCAGCAGCCCGAGGGTCCCGGACCACGAGCAGTACTTC.

This clone was found once. J is TRBJ2-2 and V is TRBV7-6; the match to TRBD2 covers 9 bases. Germline values: CDR1 SGHVS, CDR2 FNYEAQ. With 4 bases clipped from V and 0 bases from J, the junction kept 12 bases outside the gene matches. The CDR3 spans 19 residues. The CDR3 nucleotides are TGTGCCAGCAGCTCCCATGAGCGGGAGGCCCTTACGAACACCGGGGAGCTGTTTTTT. Its protein product is CASSSHEREALTNTGELFF.

The chain has TRBV25-1 and TRBJ2-6; TRBD2 aligns across 7 bases. Germline assignment: CDR1 MGHDK and CDR2 SYGVNS. Trimming cost V 5 bases and J 0 bases; bases outside gene matches: 10. This CDR3 has 18 amino acids. The CDR3, as DNA: TGTGCCAGCAGTAAGCGATTAGGCGGGAGCTCTGGGGCCAACGTCCTGACTTTC. This translates into CASSKRLGGSSGANVLTF.

The chain recombines TRBV13 with TRBJ1-2; maybe TRBD1 (6 bases). CDR1 and CDR2 from the germline V gene are PRHDT and FYEKMQ (reference sequence). Deletions cut 2 bases from V and 6 bases from J, with 16 bases between. The CDR3 has 15 residues. The CDR3 coding sequence is TGTGCCAGCAGCTTACCTGCGGGGGCTGTGAATGGCTACACCTTC. It encodes CASSLPAGAVNGYTF.

The genes are TRBV19 and TRBJ2-1, with TRBD2 as a possible D gene (5 bases). Germline-derived CDR1 and CDR2 are LNHDA and SQIVND (reference sequence). Trimming left V 10 bases short and J 4 bases short, with 14 bases between. This CDR3 is built from 13 residues. CDR3 sequence reads: CATRTEGYNEQFF. As DNA, the CDR3 is TGTGCCACTCGTACCGAGGGATACAATGAGCAGTTCTTC. Full variable domain (missing parts from reference TRBV19 and TRBJ2-1): DGGITQSPKYLFRKEGQNVTLSCEQNLNHDAMYWYRQDPGQGLRLIYYSQIVNDFQKGDIAEGYSVSREKKESFPLTVTSAQKNPTAFYLCATRTEGYNEQFFGPGTRLTVL.

The rearrangement joins TRBV10-1 to TRBJ2-5; 7 bases agree with TRBD1. CDR1 and CDR2 (germline): WNHNN, SYGVQD (reference sequence). The trim removed 0 bases at V and 5 bases at J, leaving 6 bases unmatched. CDR3 size: 15 residues. The CDR3 sequence is CASSESGTESETQYF. The DNA of the CDR3 is TGCGCCAGCAGTGAGTCAGGGACAGAATCGGAGACCCAGTACTTC.

This clone appeared once. The chain uses TRBV9 and TRBJ2-3; possible D gene TRBD2, 9 bases. Trimming cost V 3 bases and J 4 bases, with 30 bases left between them. The CDR3 consists of 20 residues. Germline V gives CDR1 SGDLS, CDR2 YYNGEE. Here the CDR3 reads CASSARTGRYGSGGPDTQYF. The CDR3 DNA sequence: TGTGCCAGCAGCGCCCGGACAGGGCGCTACGGTAGCGGGGGCCCAGATACGCAGTATTTT. Complete variable domain (other parts from reference TRBV9 and TRBJ2-3): DSGVTQTPKHLITATGQRVTLRCSPRSGDLSVYWYQQSLDQGLQFLIQYYNGEERAKGNILERFSAQQFPDLHSELNLSSLELGDSALYFCASSARTGRYGSGGPDTQYFGPGTRLTVL.

This chain links TRBV25-1 with TRBJ1-5; D remains ambiguous. V lost 2 bases, J lost 10 bases, and 12 bases lay in between. The germline gives CDR1 MGHDK, CDR2 SYGVNS. The CDR3 extends over 13 amino acids. CDR3 sequence (DNA): TGTGCCAGCAGTGAAAGCGGGAGGGCCCCCCAGCATTTT. This sequence encodes CASSESGRAPQHF.

This chain connects TRBV9 to TRBJ2-2; TRBD1 is a possible D gene (8 bases). CDR3 size: 18 residues. Trimming left V 0 bases short and J 3 bases short, with 18 bases between. Germline CDR1 reads SGDLS; CDR2 reads YYNGEE. The chain's CDR3 is CASSVELRTGRDTGELFF. In nucleotides, the CDR3 is TGTGCCAGCAGCGTAGAATTGCGGACAGGGAGGGACACCGGGGAGCTGTTTTTT.

The chain is built from TRBV28 and TRBJ2-5; D is uncertain. Between the trimmed V and J ends, which lost 6 bases and 1 base, there was a span of 12 bases. This CDR3 comprises 14 residues. CDR1 and CDR2 from the germline V gene are MDHEN and SYDVKM. This CDR3 is CASSTHNIQETQYF. The CDR3 DNA reads as TGTGCCAGCAGCACCCACAATATCCAAGAGACCCAGTACTTC.

The chain couples TRBV11-1 to TRBJ2-1; D not certain. This CDR3 is built from 15 residues. Per the germline V gene, CDR1 is SGHAT and CDR2 is FQDESV (reference sequence). Trimming took off 3 bases at V and 13 bases at J, with 22 bases between the two ends. CDR3 DNA: TGTGCCAGCAGCTTTATGTCGGAAAGTAAAACTACTCAGTTCTTC. Encoded protein: CASSFMSESKTTQFF. Filled out from reference TRBV11-1 and TRBJ2-1, the complete variable domain reads EAEVAQSPRYKITEKSQAVAFWCDPISGHATLYWYRQILGQGPELLVQFQDESVVDDSQLPKDRFSAERLKGVDSTLKIQPAELGDSAMYLCASSFMSESKTTQFFGPGTRLTVL.

V is TRBV30 and J is TRBJ2-1; D gene ambiguous. Trimming removed 0 bases at V and 9 bases at J, with 9 bases between. CDR3 length equals 12 residues. Germline-derived CDR1 and CDR2 are GTSNPN and SVGIG (reference sequence). The CDR3 spells CAWSVSRGEQFF. DNA of the CDR3: TGTGCCTGGAGTGTTTCTAGAGGTGAGCAGTTCTTC.

The chain links TRBV2 to TRBJ1-4; D remains unclear. Trimming left V 4 bases short and J 6 bases short, with 12 bases between. CDR1 and CDR2 from the germline V gene are SNHLY and FYNNEI. The CDR3 has 14 residues. The CDR3 reads CASSGTPRDEKLFF. CDR3 coding DNA: TGTGCCAGCAGTGGGACTCCCCGGGATGAAAAACTGTTTTTT.

The rearrangement joins TRBV28 to TRBJ1-2; no clear D gene. CDR1 MDHEN and CDR2 SYDVKM come from the germline V gene. This CDR3 is 13 amino acids long. V was cut by 3 bases and J by 5 bases, with 10 bases left in between. DNA of the CDR3: TGTGCCAGCAGTTTTTCGGGGAGATATGGCTACACCTTC. Translation gives CASSFSGRYGYTF.

The rearrangement joins TRBV6-5 to TRBJ1-4; D is perhaps TRBD1 (5 bases). The CDR3 runs 15 residues. Germline-derived CDR1 and CDR2 are MNHEY and SVGAGI. Trimming took 6 bases from V and 7 from J, leaving 18 bases between them. Written as DNA, the CDR3 is TGTGCCAGCAGCAAGACCTCAGGGTTGGGTGAAAAACTGTTTTTT. It encodes CASSKTSGLGEKLFF.

The chain joins TRBV28 to TRBJ2-1; 7 bases fit TRBD2. Germline V gene data show CDR1 as MDHEN and CDR2 as SYDVKM. The CDR3 length is 19 residues. J gave up 2 bases and V 3 bases, and 16 bases lay outside the gene matches. The CDR3 is CASSFEDVSGPSAYNEQFF. The CDR3 nucleotides read TGTGCCAGCAGTTTTGAGGATGTTAGCGGGCCCTCGGCCTACAATGAGCAGTTCTTC.

The chain employs TRBV28 and TRBJ2-7, with TRBD2 identical over 11 bases. The V gene's germline CDR1 is MDHEN and CDR2 SYDVKM. The CDR3 has 16 residues. Trimming cost V 8 bases and J 3 bases; bases outside gene matches: 12. CDR3 nucleotide sequence: TGTGCCAGCCAAGTTAGGGGGACTAGCGGACTCTACGAGCAGTACTTC. This encodes CASQVRGTSGLYEQYF.

The V call is TRBV5-6, the J call TRBJ2-1; no clear D gene. The V gene lost 3 bases and the J gene lost 7 bases, with 5 bases spanning the gap. The CDR3 spans 11 residues. Germline V gene sequence: CDR1 SGHDT, CDR2 YYEEEE. Written as DNA, the CDR3 is TGTGCCAGCAGCTGGTTAAATGAGCAGTTCTTC. It encodes CASSWLNEQFF.

The chain joins TRBV5-1 to TRBJ2-7, with TRBD1 matching over 8 bases. CDR3 size: 13 residues. Germline CDR1 and CDR2: SGHRS and YFSETQ. The trim removed 6 bases at V and 3 bases at J, leaving 5 bases unmatched. The CDR3 coding sequence is TGCGCCAGCACCAAAACAGGGGGCTACGAGCAGTACTTC. As protein: CASTKTGGYEQYF.

This sequence joins TRBV27 and TRBJ1-2; 12 bases align to TRBD1. In germline, CDR1 is MNHEY, CDR2 SMNVEV (reference sequence). The CDR3 spans 15 residues. Trimming at V came to 5 bases and at J to 6 bases, leaving 7 bases not matched to a gene. The CDR3 spells CASSPGTGGIDGYTF. In DNA, the CDR3 is TGTGCCAGCAGTCCCGGGACAGGGGGCATCGATGGCTACACCTTC.

V is TRBV2 and J is TRBJ2-7; no clear D gene. This CDR3 comprises 12 residues. Per germline, CDR1 SNHLY and CDR2 FYNNEI. With 6 bases removed from V and 4 bases from J, the gap between germline ends came to 10 bases. The CDR3 loop is CASSPSFYEQYF. CDR3 DNA: TGTGCCAGCAGCCCCTCATTTTACGAGCAGTACTTC.

The V call is TRBV7-2, the J call TRBJ1-4, with a weak D call TRBD1 (5 bases). V was shortened by 5 bases and J by 7 bases, with 5 bases between the two germline ends. This CDR3 is 11 amino acids long. Germline loops: CDR1 SGHTA, CDR2 FQGNSA. Here the CDR3 reads CASSQGEKLFF. CDR3 in DNA: TGTGCCAGCAGCCAGGGTGAAAAACTGTTTTTT.